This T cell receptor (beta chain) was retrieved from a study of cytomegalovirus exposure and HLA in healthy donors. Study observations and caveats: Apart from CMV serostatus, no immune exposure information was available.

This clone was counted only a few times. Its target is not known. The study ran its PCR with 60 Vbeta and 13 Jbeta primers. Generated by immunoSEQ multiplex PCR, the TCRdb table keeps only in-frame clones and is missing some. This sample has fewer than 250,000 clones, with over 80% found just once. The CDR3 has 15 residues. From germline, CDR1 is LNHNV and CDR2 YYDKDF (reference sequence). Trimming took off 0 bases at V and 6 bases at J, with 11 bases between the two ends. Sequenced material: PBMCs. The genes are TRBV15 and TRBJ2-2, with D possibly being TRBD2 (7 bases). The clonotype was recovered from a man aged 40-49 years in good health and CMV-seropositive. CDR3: CATSRDKGGAGELFF. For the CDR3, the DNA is TGTGCCACCAGCAGAGATAAAGGGGGGGCCGGGGAGCTGTTTTTT.